Shown below are 15 T cell receptor beta chains from a single sample sequenced in a study of shared clonotypes between healthy human individuals. TCRdb keeps only in-frame clones here, not all; method: immunoSEQ multiplex PCR. The top ten clones hold more than 1.5% of a sample with around 2.1 million clones, more than 85% of them seen once. Naive CD8 cells comprised CD45RO-negative, CCR7-positively selected cells, excluding terminally differentiated effector memory CD45RA+ cells. Sequencing was performed on naive CD8+ T cells from PBMCs. The receptors derive from a man younger than 30 in good health. Some clones in this sample may be carry-over from other donors' samples.

The J gene is TRBJ2-7, the V gene TRBV11-2; TRBD2 matches 11 bases. CDR1 and CDR2 (germline): SGHAT, FQNNGV. This CDR3 spans 15 amino acids. Trimming took 5 bases from V and 3 from J; bases not matched to a gene: 6. The CDR3 loop is CASSTTSGGYYEQYF. Written as DNA, the CDR3 is TGTGCCAGCAGCACCACTAGCGGGGGATACTACGAGCAGTACTTC.

This clone turned up a few times. This CDR3 is CASGMGQAKLFF. In DNA, the CDR3 is TGTGCCAGCGGGATGGGACAGGCAAAACTGTTTTTT. The chain has TRBV7-6 and TRBJ1-4; the match to TRBD1 covers 8 bases. The junction had 6 bases not matched to a gene; V was cut back by 8 bases and J by 10 bases. CDR3 length: 12 amino acids. Germline V gene data show CDR1 as SGHVS and CDR2 as FNYEAQ.

Of note for this clone: Other DNA sequences in this specimen translate into the identical CDR3. The rearrangement links TRBV7-9 to TRBJ2-7; no clear D gene. The germline V gene encodes CDR1 SEHNR and CDR2 FQNEAQ (reference sequence). Trimming stripped 5 bases from V and 4 bases from J, with 9 bases between. The CDR3 consists of 12 residues. Here the CDR3 DNA reads TGTGCCAGCAGCCCCGGGTGGTACGAGCAGTACTTC. Translated, it gives CASSPGWYEQYF. Combining the CDR3 with reference TRBV7-9 and TRBJ2-7 gives the whole variable domain DTGVSQNPRHKITKRGQNVTFRCDPISEHNRLYWYRQTLGQGPEFLTYFQNEAQLEKSRLLSDRFSAERPKGSFSTLEIQRTEQGDSAMYLCASSPGWYEQYFGPGTRLTVT.

V usage is TRBV10-3 and J usage is TRBJ2-7; TRBD1 matches at 9 bases. Trimming cost V 10 bases and J 3 bases; bases outside gene matches: 4. The CDR3 length is 12 residues. CDR1 ENHRY and CDR2 SYGVKD come from the germline V gene. The CDR3 DNA sequence: TGTGCCAGCCGGGACAGGGACTACGAGCAGTACTTC. This encodes CASRDRDYEQYF.

The chain carries TRBV6-6 and TRBJ2-7; 8 bases map to TRBD2. The CDR3 totals 14 residues. The V gene's germline CDR1 is MNHNY and CDR2 SVGAGI (reference sequence). V lost 8 bases to trimming and J lost 0 bases; unmatched junction nucleotides: 6. DNA of the CDR3: TGTGCCAGCGATGCCGGGACTAGCTCCTACGAGCAGTACTTC. Its protein is CASDAGTSSYEQYF.

The chain has TRBV28 and TRBJ2-7; D not resolved. This CDR3 spans 16 amino acids. V lost 2 bases and J 0 bases, leaving 14 bases between the germline ends. Germline assignment: CDR1 MDHEN and CDR2 SYDVKM. This CDR3 is CASSLLVEASSYEQYF. For the CDR3, the DNA is TGTGCCAGCAGTTTACTCGTGGAAGCGAGCTCCTACGAGCAGTACTTC. Variable domain in full (rest from reference TRBV28 and TRBJ2-7): DVKVTQSSRYLVKRTGEKVFLECVQDMDHENMFWYRQDPGLGLRLIYFSYDVKMKEKGDIPEGYSVSREKKERFSLILESASTNQTSMYLCASSLLVEASSYEQYFGPGTRLTVT.

The V gene is TRBV27, the J gene TRBJ1-1; 7 bases agree with TRBD1. The V gene's germline CDR1 is MNHEY and CDR2 SMNVEV (reference sequence). The CDR3 length is 14 residues. Trimming at V came to 6 bases and at J to 0 bases, leaving 4 bases not matched to a gene. The CDR3 DNA sequence: TGTGCCAGCAGCAACAGGGGTTTGAACACTGAAGCTTTCTTT. It encodes CASSNRGLNTEAFF.

The chain joins TRBV2 to TRBJ2-2; 8 nucleotides line up with TRBD2. Germline V gene sequence: CDR1 SNHLY, CDR2 FYNNEI. The CDR3 is made up of 14 amino acids. Germline trimming cut 8 bases from V and 5 bases from J; bases unmatched to any gene: 7. The CDR3 loop is CASDDGRATGELFF. The CDR3 region has the DNA TGTGCCAGCGACGACGGGAGGGCTACCGGGGAGCTGTTTTTT.

CDR3 in amino acids: CASSLVLGTMVFF. In DNA form, the CDR3 reads TGTGCCAGCAGTTTAGTTCTTGGAACAATGGTGTTTTTT. The chain couples TRBV27 to TRBJ1-4; no definite D call. V lost 2 bases and J lost 15, with 16 bases in between. The germline CDR1 and CDR2 sequences are MNHEY and SMNVEV (reference sequence). This CDR3 comprises 13 residues.

This clone was seen only a few times. The J gene is TRBJ1-5, the V gene TRBV28; D is perhaps TRBD1 (5 bases). Germline lookup yields CDR1 MDHEN and CDR2 SYDVKM. Trimming stripped 3 bases from V and 0 bases from J, with 15 bases between. This CDR3 contains 17 residues. In DNA form, the CDR3 reads TGTGCCAGCAGTTTTGGCCTCGGTGGGGCTAGCAATCAGCCCCAGCATTTT. Translating gives CASSFGLGGASNQPQHF.

V and J are TRBV28 and TRBJ2-7, with 7 bases lining up with TRBD2. Germline trimming cut 6 bases from V and 4 bases from J; bases unmatched to any gene: 12. The CDR3 is 15 amino acids. Germline V gene sequence: CDR1 MDHEN, CDR2 SYDVKM. CDR3 nucleotide sequence: TGTGCCAGCAGGGGCTGGGGGGAGGGCCTGTACGAGCAGTACTTC. This translates into CASRGWGEGLYEQYF.

This chain joins TRBV9 and TRBJ2-1; D might be TRBD2 (5 bases). V shed 2 bases and J shed 9 bases, with 12 bases lying between them. From germline, CDR1 is SGDLS and CDR2 YYNGEE. The CDR3 spans 13 residues. CDR3 residues: CASSVLLASEQFF. CDR3 nucleotides: TGTGCCAGCAGCGTCCTTCTAGCCTCTGAGCAGTTCTTC.

The rearrangement uses TRBV5-1 and TRBJ1-3; 9 bases align to TRBD1. J was trimmed by 0 bases and V by 0 bases; bases with no gene match: 1. The CDR3 contains 16 residues. Germline CDR1 is SGHRS and CDR2 is YFSETQ. CDR3 nucleotides: TGCGCCAGCAGCTTGGAGGGACAGGGCTCTGGAAACACCATATATTTT. Amino acid sequence: CASSLEGQGSGNTIYF.

The CDR3 sequence: CAISRQGINTEAFF. Here the CDR3 DNA reads TGTGCCATCAGCAGACAGGGGATTAACACTGAAGCTTTCTTT. The chain recombines TRBV10-3 with TRBJ1-1; 8 bases map to TRBD1. After removal of 6 bases from V and 2 bases from J, the junction contained 5 bases not matched to a gene. In germline, CDR1 is ENHRY, CDR2 SYGVKD. The CDR3 extends over 14 amino acids.

This clone came up once. This chain uses TRBV5-1 with TRBJ1-3; D not resolved. The CDR3 totals 16 residues. Germline loops: CDR1 SGHRS, CDR2 YFSETQ. Trimming took off 5 bases at V and 0 bases at J, with 15 bases between the two ends. The chain's CDR3 is CASSEGGGGSGNTIYF. The CDR3, as DNA: TGCGCCAGCAGTGAGGGTGGCGGTGGCTCTGGAAACACCATATATTTT.